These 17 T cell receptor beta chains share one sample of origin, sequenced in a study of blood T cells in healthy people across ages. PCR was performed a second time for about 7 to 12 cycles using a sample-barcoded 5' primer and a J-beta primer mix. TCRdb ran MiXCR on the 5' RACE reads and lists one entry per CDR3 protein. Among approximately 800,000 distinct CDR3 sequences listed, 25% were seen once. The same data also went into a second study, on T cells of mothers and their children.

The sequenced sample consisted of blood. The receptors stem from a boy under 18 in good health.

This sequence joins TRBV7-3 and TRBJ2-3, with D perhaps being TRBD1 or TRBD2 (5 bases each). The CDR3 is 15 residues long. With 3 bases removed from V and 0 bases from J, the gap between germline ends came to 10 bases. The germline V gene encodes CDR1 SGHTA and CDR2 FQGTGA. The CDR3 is CASSLGPTSTDTQYF. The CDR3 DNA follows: TGTGCCAGCAGCTTGGGACCGACTAGCACAGATACGCAGTATTTT.

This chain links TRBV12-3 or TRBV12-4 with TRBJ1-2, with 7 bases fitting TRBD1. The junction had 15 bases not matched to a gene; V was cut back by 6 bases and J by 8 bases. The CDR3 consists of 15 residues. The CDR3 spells CASRATGTEGFGYTF. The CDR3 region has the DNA TGTGCCAGCAGAGCAACCGGGACAGAGGGTTTCGGCTACACCTTC.

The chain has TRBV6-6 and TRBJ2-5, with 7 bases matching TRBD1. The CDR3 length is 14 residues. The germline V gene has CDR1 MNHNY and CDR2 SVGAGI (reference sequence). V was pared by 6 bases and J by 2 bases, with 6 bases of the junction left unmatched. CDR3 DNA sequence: TGTGCCAGCAGAGACCCCAGGGGGCAAGAGACCCAGTACTTC. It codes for CASRDPRGQETQYF.

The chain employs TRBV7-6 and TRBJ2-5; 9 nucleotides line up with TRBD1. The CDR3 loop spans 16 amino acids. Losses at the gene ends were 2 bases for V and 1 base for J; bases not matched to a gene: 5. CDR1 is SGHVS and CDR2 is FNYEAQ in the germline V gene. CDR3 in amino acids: CASSLPGTGLQETQYF. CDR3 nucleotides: TGTGCCAGCAGCTTACCCGGGACAGGGCTCCAAGAGACCCAGTACTTC.

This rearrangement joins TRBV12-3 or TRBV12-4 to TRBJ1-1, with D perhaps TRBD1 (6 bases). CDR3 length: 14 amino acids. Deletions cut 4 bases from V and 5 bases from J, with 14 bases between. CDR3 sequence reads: CASSSGGGITEAFF. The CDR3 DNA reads TGTGCCAGCAGTTCCGGGGGCGGGATAACTGAAGCTTTCTTT.

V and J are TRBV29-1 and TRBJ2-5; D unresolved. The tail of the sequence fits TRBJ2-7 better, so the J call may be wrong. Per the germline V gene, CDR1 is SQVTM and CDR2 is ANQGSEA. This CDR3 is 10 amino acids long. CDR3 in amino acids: CSVVIGEQYF. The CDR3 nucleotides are TGCAGCGTTGTGATAGGCGAGCAGTACTTC.

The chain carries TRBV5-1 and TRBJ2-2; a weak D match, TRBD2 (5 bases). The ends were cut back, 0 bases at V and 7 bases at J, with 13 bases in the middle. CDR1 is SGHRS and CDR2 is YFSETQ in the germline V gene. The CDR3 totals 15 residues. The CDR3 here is CASSLELAGGGELFF. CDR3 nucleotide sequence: TGCGCCAGCAGCTTGGAGCTAGCCGGAGGCGGGGAGCTGTTTTTT.

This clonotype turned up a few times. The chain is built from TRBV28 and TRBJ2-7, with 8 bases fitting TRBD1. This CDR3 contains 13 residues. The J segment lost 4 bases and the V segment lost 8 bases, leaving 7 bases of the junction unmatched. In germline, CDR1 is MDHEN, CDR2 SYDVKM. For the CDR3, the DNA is TGTGCCAGCCTCGGACAGGGTTGGTACGAGCAGTACTTC. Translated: CASLGQGWYEQYF.

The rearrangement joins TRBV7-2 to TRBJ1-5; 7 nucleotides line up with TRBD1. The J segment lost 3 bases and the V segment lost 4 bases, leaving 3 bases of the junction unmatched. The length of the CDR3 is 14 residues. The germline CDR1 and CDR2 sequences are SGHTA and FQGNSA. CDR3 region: CASSSGQVNQPQHF. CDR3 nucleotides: TGTGCCAGCAGCTCCGGACAGGTCAATCAGCCCCAGCATTTT.

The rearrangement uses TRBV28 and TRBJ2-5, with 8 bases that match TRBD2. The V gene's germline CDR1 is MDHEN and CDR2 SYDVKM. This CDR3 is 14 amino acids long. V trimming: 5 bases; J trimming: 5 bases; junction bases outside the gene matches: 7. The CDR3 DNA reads TGTGCCAGCAGTGCGAGCGGGAGAGGGGAGACCCAGTACTTC. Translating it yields CASSASGRGETQYF.

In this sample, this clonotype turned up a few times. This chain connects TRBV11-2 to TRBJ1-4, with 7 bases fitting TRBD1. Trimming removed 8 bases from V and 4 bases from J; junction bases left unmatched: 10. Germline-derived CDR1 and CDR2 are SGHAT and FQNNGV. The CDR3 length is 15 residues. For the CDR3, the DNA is TGTGCCAGCCGTATACGACAGGGATTTAATGAAAAACTGTTTTTT. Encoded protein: CASRIRQGFNEKLFF.

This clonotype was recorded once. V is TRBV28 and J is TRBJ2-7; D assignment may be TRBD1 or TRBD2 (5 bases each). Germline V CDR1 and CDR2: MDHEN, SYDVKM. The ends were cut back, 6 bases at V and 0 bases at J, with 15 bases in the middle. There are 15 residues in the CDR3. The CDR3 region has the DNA TGTGCCAGCAGCCTCCCGGGACGGAGCTCCTACGAGCAGTACTTC. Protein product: CASSLPGRSSYEQYF.

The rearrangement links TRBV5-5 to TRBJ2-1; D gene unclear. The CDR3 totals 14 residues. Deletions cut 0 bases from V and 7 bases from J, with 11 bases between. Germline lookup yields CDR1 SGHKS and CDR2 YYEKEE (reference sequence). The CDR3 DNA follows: TGTGCCAGCAGCTTGGACACCGTGGGTAATGAGCAGTTCTTC. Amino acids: CASSLDTVGNEQFF. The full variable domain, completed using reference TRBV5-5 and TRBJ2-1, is DAGVTQSPTHLIKTRGQQVTLRCSPISGHKSVSWYQQVLGQGPQFIFQYYEKEERGRGNFPDRFSARQFPNYSSELNVNALLLGDSALYLCASSLDTVGNEQFFGPGTRLTVL.

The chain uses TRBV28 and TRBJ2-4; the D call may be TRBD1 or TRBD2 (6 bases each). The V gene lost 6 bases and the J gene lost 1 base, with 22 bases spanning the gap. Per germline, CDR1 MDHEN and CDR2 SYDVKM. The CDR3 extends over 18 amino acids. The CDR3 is CASSNPTVTGRAKNIQYF. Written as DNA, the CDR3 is TGTGCCAGCAGCAACCCGACCGTAACAGGGAGGGCCAAAAACATTCAGTACTTC.

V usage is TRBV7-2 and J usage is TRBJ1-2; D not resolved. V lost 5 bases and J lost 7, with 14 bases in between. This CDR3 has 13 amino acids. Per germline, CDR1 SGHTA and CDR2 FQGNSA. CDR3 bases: TGTGCCAGCAGCGCCTCAGGAGTGGGTGGCTACACCTTC. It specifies CASSASGVGGYTF.

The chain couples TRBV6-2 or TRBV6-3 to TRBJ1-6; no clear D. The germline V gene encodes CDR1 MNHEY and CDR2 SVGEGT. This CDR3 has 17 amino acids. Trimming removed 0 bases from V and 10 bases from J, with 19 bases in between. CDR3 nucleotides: TGTGCCAGCAGTTACTCGAAAGGTGACGTTAAGTTCTCACCCCTCCACTTT. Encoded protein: CASSYSKGDVKFSPLHF.

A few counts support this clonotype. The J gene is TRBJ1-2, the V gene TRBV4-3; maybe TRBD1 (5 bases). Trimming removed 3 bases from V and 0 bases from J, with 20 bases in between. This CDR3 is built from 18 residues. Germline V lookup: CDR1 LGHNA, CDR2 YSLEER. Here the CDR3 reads CASSQHRDARIANYGYTF. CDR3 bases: TGCGCCAGCAGCCAGCATCGGGACGCCAGAATAGCTAACTATGGCTACACCTTC.